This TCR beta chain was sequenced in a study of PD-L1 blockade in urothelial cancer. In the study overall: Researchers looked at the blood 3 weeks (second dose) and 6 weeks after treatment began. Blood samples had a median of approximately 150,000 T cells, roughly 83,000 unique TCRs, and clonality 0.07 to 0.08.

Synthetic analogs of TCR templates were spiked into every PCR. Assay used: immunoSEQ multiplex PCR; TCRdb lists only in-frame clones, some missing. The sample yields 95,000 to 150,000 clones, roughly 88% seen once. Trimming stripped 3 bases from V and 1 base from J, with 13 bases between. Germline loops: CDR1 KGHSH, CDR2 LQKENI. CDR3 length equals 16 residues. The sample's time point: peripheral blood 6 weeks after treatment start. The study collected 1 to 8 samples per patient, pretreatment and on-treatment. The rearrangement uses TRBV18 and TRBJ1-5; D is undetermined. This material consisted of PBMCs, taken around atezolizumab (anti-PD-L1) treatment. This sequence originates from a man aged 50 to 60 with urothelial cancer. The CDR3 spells CASSPVGLQSNQPQHF. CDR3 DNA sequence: TGTGCCAGCTCACCGGTTGGACTACAAAGCAATCAGCCCCAGCATTTT.